This T cell receptor (beta chain) was identified in a study of tumor-infiltrating lymphocytes in glioblastoma multiforme. Study-level points and caveats: Functional subtype sorting of these T cells was not performed. Clone frequencies may be distorted by unequal TCR transcripts per cell.

For this clonotype: The antigen remains undetermined. The germline gene is not matched at one end of the junction; a read error may be the cause.

The CDR3 is 12 residues long. TCR beta libraries were built from RNA through three nested multiplex PCR rounds using modified ARM-PCR. TCRdb itself ran the multiplex PCR reads through MiXCR, one entry per CDR3 protein. The sample has 15,000 to 20,000 distinct CDR3 sequences, 65% to 80% seen once. This chain uses TRBV12-3 or TRBV12-4 with TRBJ1-3; D gene ambiguous. The clonotype originates from a male donor with glioblastoma. Material for sequencing was peripheral blood. CDR3 amino acids: CARSDPGNTIYF. CDR3 nucleotide sequence: TGTGCCCGCAGTGACCCTGGAAACACCATATATTTT.